In this sample, the clone carrying this T cell receptor beta chain turned up a few times. What it binds is unknown. TCRbeta libraries were built with three rounds of nested PCR, modified from ARM-PCR. TCRdb itself ran the multiplex PCR reads through MiXCR, one entry per CDR3 protein. The sample includes roughly 81,000 distinct CDR3 sequences, around 57% seen only once; the top ten take more than 14%. Losses at the gene ends were 5 bases for V and 5 bases for J; bases not matched to a gene: 9. Germline V gene data show CDR1 as MDHEN and CDR2 as SYDVKM. The CDR3 is 16 residues long. The data were taken from a study of tumor and adjacent non-tumor tissue in lung cancer. Whole-study context: On average, productive TCRbeta reads reached roughly 4.2 million per sample.

Findings and limits, study-wide: In normal lung, the top 100 clones were significantly more dominant than in tumor.

RNA was extracted from bulk tissue without any cell sorting. The source of this sequence is a man between 65 and 85 years old with non-small cell lung cancer. V gene TRBV28 combines with J gene TRBJ2-5; 12 bases align to TRBD2. Sequenced input: lung tumor tissue. The CDR3 nucleotides read TGTGCCAGCAGTCGTGGACTAGCGGGGCCTCGGGAGACCCAGTACTTC. Protein: CASSRGLAGPRETQYF.